The subject of this entry is one T cell receptor (beta chain). Its antigen is still unknown. Sample treatment: about 20 received Ad26.COV2.S at low or high dose, single or two shots; 5 received placebo; per-sample allocation not given. Specimens were obtained on day 63 following the first vaccine or placebo injection. The data originate from a study of Ad26.COV2.S vaccination and SARS-CoV-2 variants. Study-level points and caveats: Those who received vaccine or placebo ended up with similar non-spike TCR breadth.

The CDR3 consists of 11 residues. Germline lookup yields CDR1 SGHRS and CDR2 YFSETQ. V was cut by 1 base and J by 4 bases, with 2 bases left in between. Generated by immunoSEQ multiplex PCR, the TCRdb table keeps only in-frame clones and is missing some. The table lists about 410,000 clones, around 92% of them singletons. Material: peripheral blood, obtained in a trial of Ad26.COV2.S vaccine versus placebo. This clonotype was sampled from a person aged 18-60 years who received the Ad26.COV2.S COVID-19 vaccine or a placebo. The chain combines TRBV5-1 with TRBJ2-5; the D is unclear. CDR3 region: CASSLTETQYF. For the CDR3, the DNA is TGCGCCAGCAGCTTGACAGAGACCCAGTACTTC.